The 26 T cell receptor beta chains reported below all come from one sample, sequenced in a study of graft-versus-host responses after intestinal transplantation. Sequencing used immunoSEQ multiplex PCR; TCRdb keeps in-frame clones, though not all of them. The sample yields around 110,000 clones, approximately 92% seen once. These TCRs' antigens remain unknown. The specimen was unstimulated CD4+ T cells sorted from spleen or lymph node cells, collected before transplant. Every receptor here comes from a human donor who was the organ donor for an intestinal transplant.

The chain is built from TRBV19 and TRBJ1-1; D is undetermined. This CDR3 is 14 amino acids long. Looked up from germline, CDR1 is LNHDA and CDR2 is SQIVND (reference sequence). V lost 4 bases and J lost 2, with 11 bases in between. The CDR3: CASSTITANTEAFF. The CDR3 region has the DNA TGTGCCAGTAGTACGATCACAGCTAACACTGAAGCTTTCTTT.

The rearrangement uses TRBV20-1 and TRBJ2-1; D ambiguous. CDR1 is DFQATT, CDR2 SNEGSKA, per germline (reference sequence). V lost 6 bases, J lost 6 bases, and 9 bases lay in between. The CDR3 is made up of 11 amino acids. CDR3 amino acids: CSAPVGNEQFF. The CDR3 coding sequence is TGCAGTGCCCCGGTGGGCAATGAGCAGTTCTTC.

V usage is TRBV4-3 and J usage is TRBJ2-1, with D uncertain. This CDR3 is 13 amino acids long. The V and J ends lost 9 bases and 5 bases respectively, with 14 bases between them. Germline V gene sequence: CDR1 LGHNA, CDR2 YSLEER. The CDR3 is CASSGSSHNEQFF. In DNA, the CDR3 is TGCGCCAGTTCCGGGTCTTCCCACAATGAGCAGTTCTTC.

This chain uses TRBV28 with TRBJ1-1; D unclear. Germline-derived CDR1 and CDR2 are MDHEN and SYDVKM. V was trimmed by 11 bases and J by 9 bases, leaving 10 bases between them. CDR3 size: 9 residues. CDR3 coding DNA: TGTGCCCAGGAGGGTAAAGCTTTCTTT. It encodes CAQEGKAFF.

V and J are TRBV27 and TRBJ2-7; TRBD1 is a possible D gene (6 bases). Trimming took off 2 bases at V and 4 bases at J, with 21 bases between the two ends. The CDR3 extends over 17 amino acids. The germline V gene encodes CDR1 MNHEY and CDR2 SMNVEV (reference sequence). CDR3 in amino acids: CASSLRGRGGDGYEQYF. The CDR3 DNA is TGTGCCAGCAGTTTAAGGGGGAGAGGGGGAGATGGGTACGAGCAGTACTTC.

V usage is TRBV15 and J usage is TRBJ2-7, with 8 bases fitting TRBD1. This CDR3 region has 18 residues. Germline CDR1 is LNHNV and CDR2 is YYDKDF (reference sequence). Unmatched junction bases numbered 10, after V lost 0 bases and J lost 0 bases. The CDR3 DNA reads as TGTGCCACCAGCAGAGATGATTGGGGACAGGACGTCTCCTACGAGCAGTACTTC. Translation: CATSRDDWGQDVSYEQYF.

The gene calls are TRBV4-2 and TRBJ2-1; 7 bases are shared with TRBD2. Trimming took 1 base from V and 8 from J; bases not matched to a gene: 8. Germline CDR1 LGHNA, CDR2 YNFKEQ. This CDR3 has 15 residues. CDR3 nucleotides: TGTGCCAGCAGCCAAGCTGACGGGAGGATCGATGAGCAGTTCTTC. Translation: CASSQADGRIDEQFF.

The chain employs TRBV19 and TRBJ2-7; the match to TRBD2 covers 8 bases. J gave up 3 bases and V 3 bases, and 7 bases lay outside the gene matches. Germline CDR1 reads LNHDA; CDR2 reads SQIVND (reference sequence). There are 15 residues in the CDR3. CDR3 region: CASSIKAGDLYEQYF. The CDR3 region has the DNA TGTGCCAGTAGTATTAAAGCGGGAGATCTCTACGAGCAGTACTTC.

This chain joins TRBV6-5 and TRBJ2-5; no clear D. V lost 4 bases, J lost 0 bases, and 12 bases lay in between. The CDR3 totals 15 residues. The germline V gene has CDR1 MNHEY and CDR2 SVGAGI. CDR3 in DNA: TGTGCCAGCAGTTCCCCCGCGGCAGACCAAGAGACCCAGTACTTC. Its translation: CASSSPAADQETQYF.

This clone was observed once. This chain connects TRBV7-9 to TRBJ2-6; a possible D gene is TRBD1 (6 bases). There are 19 residues in the CDR3. The V end was cut by 1 base, the J end by 2 bases, with 18 bases between. Germline V lookup: CDR1 SEHNR, CDR2 FQNEAQ (reference sequence). The DNA of the CDR3 is TGTGCCAGCAGCTTAGTGTGGGACATCGGAGGCCCTGGGGCCAACGTCCTGACTTTC. Residues: CASSLVWDIGGPGANVLTF.

The CDR3 protein is CASSQGGEDNQPQHF. The CDR3 DNA sequence: TGTGCCAGCAGCCAAGGGGGCGAGGACAATCAGCCCCAGCATTTT. The V and J genes are TRBV4-2 and TRBJ1-5, with a tentative D call TRBD1 (5 bases). Trimming left V 1 base short and J 3 bases short, with 10 bases between. The CDR3 contains 15 residues. CDR1 and CDR2 from the germline V gene are LGHNA and YNFKEQ.

The CDR3 here is CAISESRLAGRPPGNEQFF. In nucleotides, the CDR3 is TGTGCCATCAGTGAGTCGCGACTAGCGGGACGTCCACCAGGCAATGAGCAGTTCTTC. The chain combines TRBV10-3 with TRBJ2-1, with 11 bases fitting TRBD2. There are 19 residues in the CDR3. V gave up 0 bases and J gave up 6 bases; unmatched junction bases: 13. Germline V gives CDR1 ENHRY, CDR2 SYGVKD.

Written as DNA, the CDR3 is TGTGCCAGCAGTTTATCGGATATCCCCCTCCACTTT. This translates into CASSLSDIPLHF. The V and J genes are TRBV28 and TRBJ1-6; D unclear. The V and J ends lost 1 base and 13 bases respectively, with 8 bases between them. Germline V gene lookup returns CDR1 MDHEN and CDR2 SYDVKM. The CDR3 loop spans 12 amino acids.

The chain combines TRBV7-2 with TRBJ1-1; no reliable D call. The CDR3 runs to 15 residues. Germline V gene lookup returns CDR1 SGHTA and CDR2 FQGNSA. Trimming stripped 1 base from V and 8 bases from J, with 17 bases between. This CDR3 is CASSLETARSREAFF. DNA for the CDR3: TGTGCCAGCAGCTTAGAAACGGCCAGGTCGAGGGAAGCTTTCTTT.

The rearrangement joins TRBV6-1 to TRBJ1-1; no reliable D call. From germline, CDR1 is MNHNS and CDR2 SASEGT. Trimming stripped 6 bases from V and 5 bases from J, with 13 bases between. The CDR3 sequence is 13 residues long. The CDR3 is CASRSPASTEAFF. CDR3 coding DNA: TGTGCCAGCAGAAGTCCCGCCTCAACTGAAGCTTTCTTT.

The chain employs TRBV5-4 and TRBJ2-7; weak D call: TRBD1 (6 bases). The CDR3 is 15 residues long. The V end was cut by 0 bases, the J end by 6 bases, with 16 bases between. The V gene's germline CDR1 is SGHNT and CDR2 YYREEE (reference sequence). This chain's CDR3 is CASSLETRGLGEQYF. CDR3 sequence (DNA): TGTGCCAGCAGCTTGGAAACCAGGGGATTGGGCGAGCAGTACTTC.

The chain has TRBV7-9 and TRBJ2-3, with 7 positions matching TRBD2. CDR1 and CDR2 from the germline V gene are SEHNR and FQNEAQ (reference sequence). Trimming cost V 7 bases and J 5 bases; bases outside gene matches: 9. The CDR3 totals 14 residues. CDR3 loop: CASILSGMKDTQYF. CDR3 nucleotide sequence: TGTGCCAGCATCCTAAGCGGGATGAAAGATACGCAGTATTTT.

The gene calls are TRBV6-6 and TRBJ1-1; D call uncertain. The CDR3 loop spans 12 amino acids. Between the trimmed V and J ends, which lost 7 bases and 5 bases, there was a span of 11 bases. The germline CDR1 and CDR2 sequences are MNHNY and SVGAGI (reference sequence). The CDR3 region is CASTGSRTEAFF. CDR3 sequence (DNA): TGTGCCAGCACGGGATCGAGGACTGAAGCTTTCTTT.

This chain links TRBV2 with TRBJ2-7; D is possibly TRBD2 (5 bases). V shed 4 bases and J shed 2 bases, with 9 bases lying between them. Germline V CDR1 and CDR2: SNHLY, FYNNEI. CDR3 length equals 13 residues. The CDR3 loop reads CASSGSGTYEQYF. In DNA form, the CDR3 reads TGTGCCAGCAGTGGGTCCGGGACCTACGAGCAGTACTTC.

The genes are TRBV28 and TRBJ2-7, with a possible D match to TRBD1 (6 bases). The CDR3 contains 16 residues. The V end lost 0 bases, the J end lost 0 bases, and 12 bases lay between the germline ends. Germline V gene sequence: CDR1 MDHEN, CDR2 SYDVKM. CDR3 bases: TGTGCCAGCAGTTTATGGGACAGTACCCTCTCCTACGAGCAGTACTTC. It encodes CASSLWDSTLSYEQYF. The whole variable domain, filled in from reference TRBV28 and TRBJ2-7, reads DVKVTQSSRYLVKRTGEKVFLECVQDMDHENMFWYRQDPGLGLRLIYFSYDVKMKEKGDIPEGYSVSREKKERFSLILESASTNQTSMYLCASSLWDSTLSYEQYFGPGTRLTVT.

The J gene is TRBJ2-6, the V gene TRBV28, with no clear D. V lost 2 bases and J lost 0, with 5 bases in between. The CDR3 contains 15 residues. From germline, CDR1 is MDHEN and CDR2 SYDVKM. The CDR3 here is CASSLPGSGANVLTF. The CDR3 bases are TGTGCCAGCAGTTTACCCGGCTCTGGGGCCAACGTCCTGACTTTC. Variable domain in full (rest from reference TRBV28 and TRBJ2-6): DVKVTQSSRYLVKRTGEKVFLECVQDMDHENMFWYRQDPGLGLRLIYFSYDVKMKEKGDIPEGYSVSREKKERFSLILESASTNQTSMYLCASSLPGSGANVLTFGAGSRLTVL.

This chain joins TRBV10-3 and TRBJ1-1; D uncertain. Trimming cost V 0 bases and J 0 bases, with 11 bases left between them. CDR1 and CDR2 (germline): ENHRY, SYGVKD. This CDR3 is built from 16 residues. CDR3 sequence: CAISESSVVMNTEAFF. Written as DNA, the CDR3 is TGTGCCATCAGTGAGTCGTCTGTTGTCATGAACACTGAAGCTTTCTTT.

This chain uses TRBV18 with TRBJ1-1; 10 bases map to TRBD1. Germline CDR1 reads KGHSH; CDR2 reads LQKENI. V dropped 6 bases and J dropped 3; count of bases not matched to a gene: 7. The CDR3 extends over 15 amino acids. The CDR3 sequence: CASSFQGQGYTEAFF. CDR3 nucleotide sequence: TGTGCCAGCTCGTTCCAGGGACAGGGGTACACTGAAGCTTTCTTT.

CDR3 amino acids: CATTGGTVARAYTF. CDR3 coding DNA: TGTGCCACCACGGGGGGCACAGTCGCACGGGCCTACACCTTC. The V call is TRBV19, the J call TRBJ1-2, with a tentative D call TRBD1 (6 bases). This CDR3 region has 14 residues. The germline V gene encodes CDR1 LNHDA and CDR2 SQIVND (reference sequence). The V gene lost 10 bases and the J gene lost 10 bases, with 25 bases spanning the gap.

CDR3 nucleotide sequence: TGTGCCAGCGTGTCGGGATGGAGTGAAAAACTGTTTTTT. This sequence encodes CASVSGWSEKLFF. This chain links TRBV2 with TRBJ1-4, with unresolved D. V lost 8 bases to trimming and J lost 7 bases, with 14 bases between them. Looked up from germline, CDR1 is SNHLY and CDR2 is FYNNEI. The CDR3 totals 13 residues.

The chain recombines TRBV5-6 with TRBJ1-5; weak D call: TRBD1 (6 bases). Germline V gene lookup returns CDR1 SGHDT and CDR2 YYEEEE. Trimming took off 3 bases at V and 4 bases at J, with 14 bases between the two ends. The CDR3 has 15 amino acids. The CDR3 DNA reads as TGTGCCAGCAGCTGGGGCGGGGGGCTAAATCAGCCCCAGCATTTT. Protein: CASSWGGGLNQPQHF.